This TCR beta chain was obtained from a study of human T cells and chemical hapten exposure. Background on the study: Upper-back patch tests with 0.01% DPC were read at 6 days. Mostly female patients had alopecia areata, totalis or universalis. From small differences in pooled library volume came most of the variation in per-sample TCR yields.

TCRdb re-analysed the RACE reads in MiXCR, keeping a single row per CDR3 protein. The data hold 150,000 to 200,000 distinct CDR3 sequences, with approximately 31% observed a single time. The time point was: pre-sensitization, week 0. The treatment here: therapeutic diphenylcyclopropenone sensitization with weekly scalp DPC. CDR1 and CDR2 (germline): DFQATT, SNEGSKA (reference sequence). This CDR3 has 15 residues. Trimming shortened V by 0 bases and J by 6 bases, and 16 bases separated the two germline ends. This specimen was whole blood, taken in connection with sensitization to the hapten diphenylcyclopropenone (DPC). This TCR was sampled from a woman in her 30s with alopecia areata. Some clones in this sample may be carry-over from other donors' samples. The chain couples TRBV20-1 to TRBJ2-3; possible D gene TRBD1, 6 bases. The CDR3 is CSARERQGTMDTQYF. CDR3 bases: TGCAGTGCTAGAGAGCGGCAGGGGACGATGGATACGCAGTATTTT.